The present T cell receptor (beta chain) was sequenced within a study of cytomegalovirus exposure and HLA in healthy donors (dated 2017 in TCRdb). Background on the whole study: An earlier analysis of several hundred of the donors reported under 300 Gb of sequence data and 95 million to 140 million unique TCR beta sequences obtained from about 200 million T cells. An early release covering approximately 600 HLA-typed donors comprised about 310 gigabases of sequencing data and roughly 86 million unique TCR sequences. The genetic ancestry cluster associated with self-reported Caucasian donors included over 80% of the roughly 360 genotyped donors. The study aimed to test whether signatures of past pathogen exposure could be identified by cataloging public T cell receptors. The study profiled the T cell repertoires of fewer than 850 subjects by immunosequencing and related them to cytomegalovirus serostatus. Along with the approximately 700-subject first cohort, a separate validation cohort of about 110 different subjects was used. High-throughput TCR immunosequencing, statistical association of individual TCRs with disease status, and machine learning were combined to predict cytomegalovirus infection status. A later analysis re-examined previously published TCR beta repertoires from more than 550 donors and added high-resolution HLA genotyping to investigate patterns of TCR occurrence. In the later analysis, no new phenotypic data were used to find candidate immune exposures; instead, reliance was placed on TCR beta sequences and their occurrence across donors. An earlier analysis of several hundred of the donors used high-throughput TCR beta sequencing to judge whether each TCR beta V gene segment behaved as functional or pseudogenic. Donor age, sex, ethnicity and CMV serostatus were compiled alongside the repertoire data. A later genetic analysis used genome-wide SNP genotypes for about 60% of the 666 donors, treating that subset as a discovery cohort. Every repertoire in the discovery cohort had been generated on one and the same sequencing platform. Both class I and class II loci were covered by HLA typing, at four-digit resolution. Typing coverage varied by locus: about 620-630 donors for A, B, C, DRB1 and DQB1; roughly 520 for DQA1; more than 600 for DPA1; about 450 for DPB1. Because of strong linkage in the cohort, a few DR-DQ haplotypes were treated as single units for association and clustering. Among almost 400 genotyped donors of the cohort, an average of approximately 230,000 unique TCR beta nucleotide sequences were sequenced per donor, around 20% of them non-productive. The research as a whole found: A later genetic analysis reported fewer N-insertions in productive TCRs among donors in an Asian-associated ancestry cluster than the approximately 670-donor mean. According to a later analysis, parvovirus B19, influenza, CMV and Epstein-Barr virus appeared linked to several top co-occurrence clusters. A cluster of highly shared sequence variants was judged likely to represent a technical artifact of the sequencing pipeline. Only TCR beta chains were sequenced in this cohort, and the absence of alpha or paired-chain data limited detectable features. In a later analysis, TCR association rates were found to vary across HLA loci, with the most associated TCRs seen for DRB1 alleles and the fewest for HLA-C alleles. A later analysis found that most CMV-associated TCR beta chains appeared HLA-restricted, with HLA associations seemingly driven largely by CMV exposure. In an earlier analysis of 450 to 750 of the donors, most TCR beta V segments appeared in productive rearrangements about 87% or about 30% of the time, broadly matching IMGT annotations. Some IMGT-functional V segments, including TRBV6-2 and TRBV6-3, could not be told apart with the 87-base-pair reads, so those segments were excluded. Because counts were too low, 15 or so rarely observed V segments, including chromosome 9 orphons, were excluded from the earlier analysis of 587 of the donors. A total of 150 or so TCR beta chains were listed by the study as associated with cytomegalovirus. A further reported finding was that TCR beta sequences accurately predicted the HLA-A and HLA-B alleles for most subjects in the first cohort. Because HLA typing was unavailable for some donors at each locus, only the typed subset was used in association tests. Most TCR sequences were seen in very few donors, while some public TCRs were found in many individuals. According to the authors, the approach could potentially be generalized to other disease states and immunological phenotypes. In both the original and validation cohorts, the classifier was reported to diagnose cytomegalovirus status with high specificity and sensitivity. V-gene and J-gene trimming of TCR beta chains was associated with a missense DCLRE1C variant in a later genetic analysis, and the association was replicated in an independent cohort. Linkage disequilibrium might explain the correlated functional status among segregating V segments, but an unknown experimental factor could not be ruled out. Roughly uniform sequencing depth across donors was assumed in presence/absence analyses, although this assumption may not hold. For the cohort, immune exposure information was limited to CMV serostatus. Compared with equally common non-associated chains, HLA-associated TCR beta chains in a later analysis were more clonally expanded and had lower generation probabilities. When HLA alleles, especially DR and DQ, strongly co-occurred, attributing TCR associations to individual alleles was difficult. Specific HLA alleles were associated with more than 15,000 TCR beta sequences at a false discovery rate of 0.05 in a later analysis. In vitro tests confirmed that a few of the cytomegalovirus-associated TCR beta chains recognize cytomegalovirus antigens.

Trimming leaves V shorter by 5 bases and J shorter by 2 bases, with the junction holding 7 bases beyond the gene matches. CDR3 length: 16 amino acids, cysteine to phenylalanine. The only DNA kept is the CDR3, 48 bases in frame from the first base. Reading the germline V gene gives CDR1 SGHDT and CDR2 YYEEEE. The receptor library was made with the immunoSEQ multiplex PCR assay. For the multiplex PCR, a mixture combining 60 forward primers for TCR Vbeta segments and 13 reverse primers for TCR Jbeta segments was used. The CDR3 region of rearranged TCR beta genes was amplified from genomic DNA by a multiplex PCR assay. The Illumina HiSeq System was used to sequence the amplified TCR beta libraries as 87-base-pair reads. The authors processed their data as follows. Across the 500 to 750 repertoires, a later analysis counted some 80 million unique TCR beta chains, roughly 11 million of which were shared by at least two donors. Raw reads were error-corrected and collapsed into unique sequences by a nearest-neighbor algorithm in which closely related sequences were merged to remove PCR and sequencing errors. Alignment of CDR3 sequences to IMGT reference sequences was used to assign V, D and J gene segments. For a sequence to be retained, a match of at least six nucleotides to both a V gene segment and a J gene segment was required. Rearrangements were called productive when the CDR3 lacked stop codons and stayed in frame with V and J; all others were non-productive. CDR3 was defined according to IMGT convention as the region running from the second conserved V-encoded cysteine to the conserved J-encoded phenylalanine. In an earlier analysis of 587 of the donors, sequences lacking an unambiguous match to a single V gene segment were excluded. In an earlier analysis of approximately 500 of the donors, a V segment was called functional when productive rearrangements were above 56.7%, and segregating when the standard deviation between donors exceeded 5%. A statistical classification framework was built to diagnose cytomegalovirus status from the catalog of TCR beta chain sequences. V and J gene assignment, in a later analysis, came from comparing TCR nucleotide sequences with IMGT/GENE-DB human TR gene sequences. Using the TCRdist pipeline, a later analysis assigned CDR3 sequences along with most-parsimonious VDJ recombination scenarios. In a later analysis, every TCR beta chain was defined by the combination of its CDR3 amino acid sequence and its V-gene family, and reads without a unique V-gene family were dropped. As a way to deal with suspected cross-contamination and a sequencing artifact, a later analysis dropped 450 to 700 nucleotide sequences that were highly shared and had low generation probability. A later analysis calculated a clonal expansion index for each public chain from normalized within-repertoire ranks of inferred template counts. A later analysis computed generation probabilities with a VDJ recombination model fitted to out-of-frame rearrangements, and checked the results against IGoR. A later analysis scored TCR-TCR, TCR-HLA and TCR-CMV co-occurrence with hypergeometric tests, applying a repertoire-size bias correction to TCR pairs. A later analysis estimated false discovery rates by permuting HLA or CMV assignments 20 times. In a later analysis, co-occurring TCRs were grouped using DBSCAN, with TCRdist sequence similarity added in when clustering inside HLA-allele-positive subsets. Repertoires with fewer than 30,000 or more than 120,000 public chains were left out of co-occurrence clustering, as were about 5 repertoires with anomalous nucleotide sharing. Entries here come from immuneACCESS through TCRdb and include only in-frame sequences with V and J called. Some clones fail to appear in such tables; in the studies checked, an unresolved V gene covers under half of the shortfall, and the cause of the remainder is unknown. V, J and clone size are taken as reported in that table, and D and trimming were inferred from the DNA itself. The sample includes tens of thousands of clones, with around 80% observed a single time. Approximately 3.2% of the sample lies in the top ten.

Only one count was recorded for this clone. Its specific antigen is unknown. Base quality data are lacking; no much larger clone is found one base away. The cohort was made up of 650 to 700 healthy bone marrow donors. At the time of sampling, every cohort member was nominally healthy, though immune exposures that went unrecorded were likely present. The donor was CMV seropositive and was included in the group of 290 or so seropositive cohort members. Each donor provided a peripheral blood sample, and peripheral blood mononuclear cells were used for TCR beta sequencing. The Qiagen DNeasy Blood Extraction Kit was used to extract genomic DNA from the blood cell samples.

The source of this sequence is a man in his fifties in good health and CMV-seropositive. The chain employs TRBV5-6 and TRBJ2-1; 10 bases in the junction line up with TRBD2. What was sequenced was PBMCs. In nucleotide form, the sequence is TGTGCCAGCAGTCGTCGGACTAGCGGAACCTACAATGAGCAGTTCTTC. Its product reads: CASSRRTSGTYNEQFF.